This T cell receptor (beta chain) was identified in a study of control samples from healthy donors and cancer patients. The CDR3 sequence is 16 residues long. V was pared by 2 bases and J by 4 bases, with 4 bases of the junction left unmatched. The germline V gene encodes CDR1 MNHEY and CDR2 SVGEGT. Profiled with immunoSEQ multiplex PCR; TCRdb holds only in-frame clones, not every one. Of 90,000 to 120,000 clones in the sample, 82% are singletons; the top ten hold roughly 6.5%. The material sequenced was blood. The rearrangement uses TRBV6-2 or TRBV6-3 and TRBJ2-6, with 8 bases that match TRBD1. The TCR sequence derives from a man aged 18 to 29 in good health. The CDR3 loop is CASSYRQGTGANVLTF. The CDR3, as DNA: TGTGCCAGCAGTTACCGACAGGGGACGGGGGCCAACGTCCTGACTTTC.